The next 5 T cell receptor beta chains were all read from a single sample in a study of response to subunit inactivated influenza vaccine. Via MiXCR, TCRdb re-called the RT-PCR reads, giving one row per CDR3 protein. This table has around 520,000 distinct CDR3 sequences, approximately 12% appearing once. Sequencing used PBMCs from blood, obtained on the day of vaccination. These receptors were collected from a man aged 50 to 59 who received an inactivated influenza vaccine.

V is TRBV4-1 and J is TRBJ2-3; TRBD2 is a possible D gene (6 bases). V lost 2 bases and J lost 2, with 23 bases in between. CDR1 MGHRA and CDR2 YSYEKL come from the germline V gene. This CDR3 contains 19 residues. CDR3 bases: TGCGCCAGCAGCCAATCTCCAGTCCTGGGGGGTACCGTCACAGATACGCAGTATTTT. Protein product: CASSQSPVLGGTVTDTQYF.

This chain links TRBV25-1 with TRBJ2-7, with 9 bases aligning to TRBD1. Trimming cost V 6 bases and J 2 bases; bases outside gene matches: 8. The length of the CDR3 is 15 residues. CDR1 MGHDK and CDR2 SYGVNS come from the germline V gene. The CDR3 bases are TGTGCCAGCAGGGGACGTGGGGACAGGGCCTACGAGCAGTACTTC. Encoded protein: CASRGRGDRAYEQYF.

This clonotype occurred a few times. The rearrangement uses TRBV27 and TRBJ2-1; 10 bases are shared with TRBD1. CDR1 and CDR2 (germline): MNHEY, SMNVEV (reference sequence). This CDR3 region has 20 residues. Losses at the gene ends were 5 bases for V and 7 bases for J; bases not matched to a gene: 23. The CDR3: CASSRSRDRGPHSFVNEQFF. The CDR3, as DNA: TGTGCCAGCAGTCGTTCCCGGGACAGGGGCCCCCATTCGTTTGTGAATGAGCAGTTCTTC.

This clonotype was seen a few times. V gene TRBV15 combines with J gene TRBJ2-7, with 7 bases fitting TRBD1. Germline values: CDR1 LNHNV, CDR2 YYDKDF (reference sequence). The CDR3 runs to 15 residues. Trimming at V came to 4 bases and at J to 3 bases, leaving 9 bases not matched to a gene. The CDR3 region is CATSTDRDRNYEQYF. In DNA form, the CDR3 reads TGTGCCACCAGCACCGACCGGGACAGAAACTACGAGCAGTACTTC.

The chain joins TRBV6-5 to TRBJ1-6, with D perhaps matching TRBD1 (5 bases). The CDR3 has 18 amino acids. CDR1 and CDR2 from the germline V gene are MNHEY and SVGAGI. The V end lost 0 bases, the J end lost 7 bases, and 19 bases lay between the germline ends. CDR3 region: CASSYSRGGGAANSPLHF. In nucleotides, the CDR3 is TGTGCCAGCAGTTACTCGAGAGGTGGAGGGGCAGCCAATTCACCCCTCCACTTT.